This T cell receptor beta chain appears in the sequencing data of a study of cytomegalovirus exposure and HLA in healthy donors. The CDR3 runs 14 residues. From germline, CDR1 is SGHRS and CDR2 YFSETQ. V lost 0 bases, J lost 11 bases, and 17 bases lay in between. The sample holds a few counts of this clone. Primers for the PCR totalled 60 Vbeta and 13 Jbeta. Assay used: immunoSEQ multiplex PCR; TCRdb lists only in-frame clones, some missing. The sample records more than 150,000 clones, about four fifths being singletons. V gene TRBV5-1 combines with J gene TRBJ1-1; D is perhaps TRBD1 (6 bases). The receptor was derived from a girl aged 5-17 years in good health and CMV-seropositive. Material for sequencing was PBMCs. This CDR3 reads CASSLGGGGRSAFF. CDR3 nucleotides: TGCGCCAGCAGCTTGGGTGGGGGGGGCAGGAGTGCTTTCTTT.